This record covers a single T cell receptor (beta chain). The repertoire was sequenced with immunoSEQ multiplex PCR; TCRdb's copy has only in-frame clones and lacks some. The sample records a few hundred thousand clones, roughly 89% being singletons. The ends lost 3 bases at V and 8 bases at J; junction bases unmatched: 6. Germline V gene data show CDR1 as LNHNV and CDR2 as YYDKDF (reference sequence). The CDR3 spans 14 residues. The data originate from a study of blood T cell repertoires in COVID-19. Study details: COVID-19 samples from acute and convalescent phases originated in the United States, Italy and Spain.

The sequencing input was peripheral blood. The chain recombines TRBV15 with TRBJ1-1, with TRBD1 matching 10 bases. This receptor was identified in a man younger than 45 with acute or convalescent COVID-19. The CDR3: CATSSDRGRAEAFF. The CDR3 coding sequence is TGTGCCACCAGCAGCGACAGGGGGCGGGCGGAAGCTTTCTTT.